The next 7 T cell receptor beta chains were all read from a single sample in a study of metastatic and nonmetastatic thyroid tumors. There were no patients who had received any treatment before thyroid surgery. TCRdb re-processed the PCR reads through MiXCR. Here the sample spans around 12,000 clones, 25% to 35% being singletons. Sequenced: tumor tissue. The receptors come from a female donor with papillary thyroid cancer or a benign thyroid nodule (not recorded which). Some clones in this sample may be carry-over from other donors' samples.

As for this clone: An end of the junction does not agree with germline; a read error may underlie this. Other DNA sequences in this sample translate to the same CDR3. The rearrangement links TRBV7-9 to TRBJ2-5; no clear D. The germline gives CDR1 SEHNR, CDR2 FQNEAQ (reference sequence). The CDR3 totals 17 residues. CDR3 in amino acids: CASSLGNAFGLEETQYF. The CDR3 DNA follows: TGTGCCAGCAGCTTAGGTAATGCCTTTGGATTAGAGGAGACGCAGTACTTC.

This clone is termed medium-sized. A much larger clone differs by one base, so this may be a read error. The chain recombines TRBV28 with TRBJ2-7; D is possibly TRBD2 (6 bases). The length of the CDR3 is 14 residues. CDR1 and CDR2 from the germline V gene are MDHEN and SYDVKM. CDR3: CASSPLLGRYEQCF. CDR3 coding DNA: TGTGCCAGCAGTCCCCTTTTGGGGAGGTACGAGCAGTGCTTC.

This clone has a count of ten or more. V is TRBV29-1 and J is TRBJ2-1; D is perhaps TRBD2 (5 bases). This CDR3 contains 14 residues. Germline V gives CDR1 SQVTM, CDR2 ANQGSEA. Deletions cut 8 bases from V and 1 base from J, with 15 bases between. In DNA, the CDR3 is TGCAGCACTCGAGGGAGCAGTTCCTACAATGAGCAGTTCTTC. This codes for CSTRGSSSYNEQFF.

The rearrangement joins TRBV3-1 to TRBJ2-2; TRBD1 matches at 8 bases. The end of the DNA fits TRBJ1-1 better, so the J call may be wrong. The length of the CDR3 is 12 residues. In germline, CDR1 is LGHDT, CDR2 YNNKEL (reference sequence). The CDR3 here is CASRKGDREAFF. The CDR3 DNA reads as TGTGCCAGCAGAAAGGGGGACAGGGAAGCTTTCTTT.

Relative to its sample, this clone is medium-sized. CDR3 sequence: CASSEGQSGANVLTF. In nucleotides, the CDR3 is TGTGCCAGCAGTGAAGGGCAGTCTGGGGCCAACGTCCTGACTTTC. The rearrangement joins TRBV6-1 to TRBJ2-6; no reliable D call. Germline lookup yields CDR1 MNHNS and CDR2 SASEGT. V dropped 1 base and J dropped 1 base, with 5 bases sitting between them. The CDR3 is 15 residues long.

This chain connects TRBV30 to TRBJ2-7; possible D gene TRBD1, 5 bases. This CDR3 region has 14 residues. Germline V gene data show CDR1 as GTSNPN and CDR2 as SVGIG (reference sequence). V lost 0 bases and J 5 bases, leaving 14 bases between the germline ends. In nucleotides, the CDR3 is TGTGCCTGGAGTGTAGGGCAGGGTATGAACGAGCAGTACTTC. Its translation: CAWSVGQGMNEQYF.

There are a few counts of this clone. This chain uses TRBV6-1 with TRBJ1-1, with TRBD1 matching over 7 bases. Per the germline V gene, CDR1 is MNHNS and CDR2 is SASEGT. This CDR3 comprises 13 residues. V lost 6 bases and J lost 5; bases outside the gene matches: 6. The DNA of the CDR3 is TGTGCCAGCAGCGCAATCAGGGGGACTGAAGCTTTCTTT. It translates to CASSAIRGTEAFF.